The 8 T cell receptor beta chains below all came from one sample that was sequenced in a study of graft-versus-host responses after intestinal transplantation. Clones were sequenced by immunoSEQ multiplex PCR, and TCRdb holds only the in-frame ones, with some missing. The sample consists of around 30,000 clones, around four fifths of them appearing once. Processing of graft tissue released intraepithelial and lamina propria lymphocytes. The specimen was ileum tissue, collected 98 days after intestinal transplantation. The receptors shown here come from a human patient who received an intestinal transplant, so some T cells may come from the graft donor.

The chain uses TRBV4-2 and TRBJ1-2, with D unclear. V was cut by 0 bases and J by 0 bases, with 8 bases left in between. Germline V gene lookup returns CDR1 LGHNA and CDR2 YNFKEQ. The CDR3 runs to 15 residues. CDR3 protein: CASSQDGRPNYGYTF. Here the CDR3 DNA reads TGTGCCAGCAGCCAAGACGGCAGGCCTAACTATGGCTACACCTTC.

The gene calls are TRBV28 and TRBJ1-1; D is uncertain. Germline V gene sequence: CDR1 MDHEN, CDR2 SYDVKM. The CDR3 extends over 13 amino acids. Trimming stripped 6 bases from V and 10 bases from J, with 18 bases between. DNA of the CDR3: TGTGCCAGCAGCCTCTTGACCCTTTCGACAGCTTTCTTT. Protein: CASSLLTLSTAFF.

V gene TRBV14 combines with J gene TRBJ1-2; D might be TRBD1 (5 bases). CDR1 SGHDN and CDR2 FVKESK come from the germline V gene. The V end was cut by 1 base, the J end by 8 bases, with 11 bases between. The CDR3 has 13 residues. This CDR3 is CASSQAHRLGYTF. The CDR3 DNA reads TGTGCCAGCAGCCAAGCTCACAGGTTAGGCTACACCTTC.

This clone was observed a handful of times. The rearrangement links TRBV6-6 to TRBJ1-5; D is uncertain. The CDR3 consists of 14 residues. The germline V gene encodes CDR1 MNHNY and CDR2 SVGAGI (reference sequence). Between the trimmed V and J ends, which lost 7 bases and 0 bases, there was a span of 10 bases. The CDR3 nucleotides read TGTGCCAGCACCAAGGACCTTAGCAATCAGCCCCAGCATTTT. Protein sequence: CASTKDLSNQPQHF.

This clone was recorded once. The chain carries TRBV12-5 and TRBJ2-1; D uncertain. V lost 6 bases and J 6 bases, leaving 9 bases between the germline ends. Germline V gene lookup returns CDR1 LGHNT and CDR2 FRNRAP. The CDR3 consists of 12 residues. The CDR3 loop reads CASGSVGNEQFF. For the CDR3, the DNA is TGTGCTAGTGGCTCCGTAGGCAATGAGCAGTTCTTC. The whole variable domain, remainder taken from reference TRBV12-5 and TRBJ2-1, is DARVTQTPRHKVTEMGQEVTMRCQPILGHNTVFWYRQTMMQGLELLAYFRNRAPLDDSGMPKDRFSAEMPDATLATLKIQPSEPRDSAVYFCASGSVGNEQFFGPGTRLTVL.

J is TRBJ2-3 and V is TRBV5-1; D may be TRBD1 or TRBD2 (6 bases each). Between the trimmed V and J ends, which lost 3 bases and 4 bases, there was a span of 18 bases. This CDR3 has 16 residues. Germline-derived CDR1 and CDR2 are SGHRS and YFSETQ. CDR3 DNA: TGCGCCAGCAGCTCTGAATGGGGGGCGTTAGCAGATACGCAGTATTTT. Translated, it gives CASSSEWGALADTQYF.

V gene TRBV4-1 combines with J gene TRBJ2-2; 9 bases line up with TRBD1. The germline V gene encodes CDR1 MGHRA and CDR2 YSYEKL. V gave up 4 bases and J gave up 7 bases; unmatched junction bases: 7. The CDR3 is 15 residues long. Here the CDR3 reads CASSRTGGAGGELFF. In nucleotides, the CDR3 is TGCGCCAGCAGCCGAACAGGGGGCGCCGGCGGGGAGCTGTTTTTT.

The genes are TRBV5-1 and TRBJ2-5, with D maybe TRBD1 (5 bases). In germline, CDR1 is SGHRS, CDR2 YFSETQ. V dropped 6 bases and J dropped 7 bases, with 22 bases sitting between them. This CDR3 spans 15 amino acids. The CDR3: CASTPVGAIGGTQYF. The CDR3 region has the DNA TGCGCCAGCACCCCGGTAGGGGCGATCGGTGGGACCCAGTACTTC.